Reported below is one T cell receptor (beta chain). The specificity of this receptor is unknown. The record has no base qualities; no much larger clone is one base away. The data were obtained in a study of memory CD4+ T cells and cytomegalovirus serostatus (dated by TCRdb to 2018 to 2020). About the study as a whole: The 33 healthy Belgian adults in the cohort included 9 who were CMV seropositive and 24 who were CMV seronegative. To replicate a published TCR-based CMV serostatus classifier, the researchers sequenced the CD4+ memory TCRbeta repertoires of a Belgian cohort whose cytomegalovirus serostatus was known.

Genomic DNA was extracted from sorted cells with the Quick-DNA Microprep Kit. Amplification of TCRbeta DNA was done with the immunoSEQ hsTCRbeta kit, following the protocol from the manufacturer. TCRbeta libraries were sequenced on an Illumina MiSeq instrument. For the original study's pipeline: Removing out-of-frame sequences left under 2.5 million distinct TCRbeta sequences, an average of around 67,000 per individual. Each individual was scored using the number of 150 to 200 previously reported CMV-associated TCRbeta sequences that the individual carried and the total number of productive distinct TCRbeta sequences. A beta-binomial model was reimplemented in Python, and scikit-learn random forests with default parameters were trained on data from the US cohort. Classifier performance on the Belgian cohort was reported as the median AUC with percentile confidence intervals calculated over 10,000 bootstrap iterations. What TCRdb holds here is the immuneACCESS table cut down to in-frame rearrangements. Part of the clones is not present; checked against another copy, under half of the missing clones reflect an unresolved V gene, and the others are unexplained. V and J calls and clone size come straight from that table; D and trimming were deduced from the DNA. The sample data list over 65,000 clones, and about 75% of these were observed just once. The ten largest clones take up about 4.8% of the sample.

A FACSAria II was used to sort memory CD4+ T cells, defined as single viable CD3+CD4+CD8-CD45RO+ cells. CMV serostatus was determined with a Roche Elecsys assay detecting serum IgG against CMV pp150, pp28, p38 and p52. After thawing, total CD4+ T cells were enriched by positive selection with CD4 magnetic microbeads. The samples came from a different study that was designed specifically to examine the CD4+ T cell memory repertoire. Peripheral blood mononuclear cells were isolated and cryopreserved according to standard operating procedures, and serum was kept at -80 degrees C. The staining relied on CD3-PerCP (BW264/56), CD4-APC (RPA-T4), CD45RO-PE (UCHT1) and CD8-Pacific Orange (3B5) antibodies, and Sytox blue was used to exclude non-viable cells. Findings and caveats that apply to the study as a whole: For CMV serostatus prediction, a median bootstrapped AUC of 0.95 was reached with the original framework, and a median bootstrapped AUC of approximately 0.89 was reached with a US-trained random forest. Of around 160 previously reported CMV-associated TCRbeta sequences, 60 to 85 appeared in the CD4+ memory repertoires, each in one to five individuals. Unlike the original study, which covered naive and memory CD4+ and CD8+ populations, the Belgian study sequenced only CD4+CD45RO+ memory cells. The results were interpreted as suggesting that the CMV-associated TCR signature is mostly present in the CD4+ memory repertoire. A median bootstrapped AUC of roughly 0.94 with a 95% CI of 0.76-1.00 was achieved on the Belgian cohort by the original-framework classifier.

Taken from the germline V gene, the CDR1 and CDR2 loops are MNHNS and SASEGT. From cysteine to phenylalanine, the CDR3 is 14 amino acids long. The read is trimmed to its CDR3 DNA, 42 bases read in frame from base 1. V gives up 2 bases and J gives up 4 bases, and the segment between their germline ends measures 11 bases. This chain is built from TRBV6-1 and TRBJ2-5; the D gene is perhaps TRBD1, on 5 matching bases. The sequenced material came from memory CD4+ T cells from blood. The source is an adult in good health and CMV-seropositive. CDR3 protein: CASSEKAGRETQYF. The DNA reads TGTGCCAGCAGTGAAAAGGCAGGGCGAGAGACCCAGTACTTC.